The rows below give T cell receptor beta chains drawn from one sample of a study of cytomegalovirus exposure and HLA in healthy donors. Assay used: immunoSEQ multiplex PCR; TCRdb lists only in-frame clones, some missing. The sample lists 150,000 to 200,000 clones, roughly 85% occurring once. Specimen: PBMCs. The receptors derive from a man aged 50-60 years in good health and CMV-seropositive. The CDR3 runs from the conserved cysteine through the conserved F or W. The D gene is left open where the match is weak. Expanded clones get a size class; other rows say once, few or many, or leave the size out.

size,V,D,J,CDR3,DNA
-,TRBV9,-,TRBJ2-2,CASSAPQGEDTGELFF,TGTGCCAGCAGTGCCCCCCAGGGTGAGGACACCGGGGAGCTGTTTTTT
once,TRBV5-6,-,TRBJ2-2,CASSLLGGHLGENTGELFF,TGTGCCAGCAGCTTGCTGGGTGGACATTTAGGAGAGAACACCGGGGAGCTGTTTTTT
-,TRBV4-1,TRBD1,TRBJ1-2,CASKPAGQGDGYTF,TGCGCCAGCAAGCCAGCCGGACAGGGAGATGGCTACACCTTC
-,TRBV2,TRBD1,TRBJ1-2,CASSAGTGGTYGYTF,TGTGCCAGCAGTGCTGGGACAGGGGGCACCTATGGCTACACCTTC
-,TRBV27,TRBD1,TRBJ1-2,CASSQYAGGGYGYTF,TGTGCCAGCAGCCAATACGCAGGGGGAGGCTATGGCTACACCTTC
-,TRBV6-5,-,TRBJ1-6,CASSYSGGNSPLHF,TGTGCCAGCAGTTACTCAGGGGGTAATTCACCCCTCCACTTT
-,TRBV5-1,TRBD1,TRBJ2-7,CASSLSQGVPYEQYF,TGCGCCAGCAGCTTGTCGCAGGGGGTTCCCTACGAGCAGTACTTC
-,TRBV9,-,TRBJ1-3,CASSPWAGTGNTIYF,TGTGCCAGCAGCCCTTGGGCAGGGACTGGAAACACCATATATTTT
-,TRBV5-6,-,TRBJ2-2,CASSSTGTGNTGELFF,TGTGCCAGCAGCTCAACCGGGACTGGAAACACCGGGGAGCTGTTTTTT
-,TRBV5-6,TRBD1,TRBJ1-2,CASSRQGPTSYGYTF,TGTGCCAGCAGCCGACAGGGCCCGACTTCCTATGGCTACACCTTC
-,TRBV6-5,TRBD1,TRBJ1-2,CASSHYGGTGGFGYTF,TGTGCCAGCAGTCACTACGGGGGGACAGGGGGCTTTGGCTACACCTTC
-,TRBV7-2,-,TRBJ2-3,CASSRELLDTQYF,TGTGCCAGCAGCCGAGAGTTGTTAGATACGCAGTATTTT
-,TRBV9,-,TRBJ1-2,CASSVGRGYTF,TGTGCCAGCAGCGTAGGGAGGGGCTACACCTTC
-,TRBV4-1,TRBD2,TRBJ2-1,CASSPNQLAVAYNEQFF,TGCGCCAGCAGCCCAAACCAGCTAGCGGTAGCCTACAATGAGCAGTTCTTC
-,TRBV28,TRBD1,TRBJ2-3,CASTSGQGDSDTQYF,TGTGCCAGCACCTCGGGACAGGGAGATTCGGATACGCAGTATTTT
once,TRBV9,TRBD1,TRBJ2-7,CASSVEDRLIYEQYF,TGTGCCAGCAGCGTAGAGGACAGGCTGATCTACGAGCAGTACTTC
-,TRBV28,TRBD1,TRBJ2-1,CASSRGGTGYNEQFF,TGTGCCAGCAGTCGTGGGGGGACAGGGTACAATGAGCAGTTCTTC
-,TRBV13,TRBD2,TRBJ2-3,CASSLELAGGSDTQYF,TGTGCCAGCAGCTTAGAACTAGCGGGGGGATCAGATACGCAGTATTTT
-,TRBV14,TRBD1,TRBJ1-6,CASSTRDRGLGSPLHF,TGTGCCAGCAGCACCCGGGACAGGGGGCTAGGGTCACCCCTCCACTTT
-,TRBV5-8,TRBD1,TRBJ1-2,CASSSQGLPLYGYTF,TGTGCCAGCAGCTCACAGGGGCTCCCCCTCTATGGCTACACCTTC
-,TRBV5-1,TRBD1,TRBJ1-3,CASSGGTGYNPIYF,TGCGCCAGCAGCGGCGGGACAGGGTACAATCCCATATATTTT
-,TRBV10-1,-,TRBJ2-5,CASSDFFGQSQETQYF,TGCGCCAGCAGTGACTTTTTTGGACAGTCACAAGAGACCCAGTACTTC
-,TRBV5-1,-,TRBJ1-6,CASRYNSYNSPLHF,TGCGCCAGCAGATATAACTCCTATAATTCACCCCTCCACTTT
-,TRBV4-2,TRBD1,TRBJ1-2,CASSQPGQDLIPYTF,TGTGCCAGCAGCCAGCCGGGACAGGACCTCATACCCTACACCTTC
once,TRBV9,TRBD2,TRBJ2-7,CASSLAGGSYEQYF,TGTGCCAGCTCCCTAGCGGGGGGATCCTACGAGCAGTACTTC
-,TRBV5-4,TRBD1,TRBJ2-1,CASSFFRDRGMTNEQFF,TGTGCCAGCAGCTTCTTCCGGGACAGGGGTATGACGAATGAGCAGTTCTTC
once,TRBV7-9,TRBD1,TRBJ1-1,CASSTRQGVFTEAFF,TGTGCCAGCAGCACTAGACAGGGGGTTTTTACTGAAGCTTTCTTT
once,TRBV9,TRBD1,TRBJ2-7,CASSDRDRPDEQYF,TGTGCCAGCAGCGACCGGGACAGGCCCGACGAGCAGTACTTC
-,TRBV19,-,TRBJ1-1,CASSVTGNTEAFF,TGTGCCAGTAGCGTTACAGGAAACACTGAAGCTTTCTTT
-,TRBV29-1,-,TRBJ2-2,CSGGVSNTGELFF,TGCAGCGGGGGGGTATCGAACACCGGGGAGCTGTTTTTT
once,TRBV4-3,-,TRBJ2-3,CASSQGGGVITDTQYF,TGCGCCAGCAGCCAAGGCGGCGGGGTAATTACAGATACGCAGTATTTT
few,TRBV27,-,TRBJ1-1,CASSLIGEATEAFF,TGTGCCAGCAGTTTAATCGGGGAGGCCACTGAAGCTTTCTTT
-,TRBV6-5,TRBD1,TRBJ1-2,CASSYSSTGEEGYTF,TGTGCCAGCAGTTACTCGTCCACAGGGGAGGAGGGCTACACCTTC
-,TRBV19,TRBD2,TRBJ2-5,CASSTGNREGETQYF,TGTGCCAGTAGTACCGGGAATAGGGAGGGGGAGACCCAGTACTTC
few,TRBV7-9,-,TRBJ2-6,CSSSLEGVGANVLTF,TGTTCCAGCAGCTTAGAGGGGGTCGGGGCCAACGTCCTGACTTTC
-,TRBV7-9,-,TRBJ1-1,CASSQGRNTEAFF,TGTGCCAGCAGCCAGGGGCGGAACACTGAAGCTTTCTTT
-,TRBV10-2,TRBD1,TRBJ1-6,CASAEGGGNSPLHF,TGCGCCAGCGCGGAAGGGGGCGGCAATTCACCCCTCCACTTT
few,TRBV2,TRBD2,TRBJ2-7,CASGRDYPYEQYF,TGTGCCAGCGGTCGGGACTACCCCTACGAGCAGTACTTC
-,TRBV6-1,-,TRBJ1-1,CASRELQGRATEAFF,TGTGCCAGCAGAGAATTACAGGGACGAGCCACTGAAGCTTTCTTT